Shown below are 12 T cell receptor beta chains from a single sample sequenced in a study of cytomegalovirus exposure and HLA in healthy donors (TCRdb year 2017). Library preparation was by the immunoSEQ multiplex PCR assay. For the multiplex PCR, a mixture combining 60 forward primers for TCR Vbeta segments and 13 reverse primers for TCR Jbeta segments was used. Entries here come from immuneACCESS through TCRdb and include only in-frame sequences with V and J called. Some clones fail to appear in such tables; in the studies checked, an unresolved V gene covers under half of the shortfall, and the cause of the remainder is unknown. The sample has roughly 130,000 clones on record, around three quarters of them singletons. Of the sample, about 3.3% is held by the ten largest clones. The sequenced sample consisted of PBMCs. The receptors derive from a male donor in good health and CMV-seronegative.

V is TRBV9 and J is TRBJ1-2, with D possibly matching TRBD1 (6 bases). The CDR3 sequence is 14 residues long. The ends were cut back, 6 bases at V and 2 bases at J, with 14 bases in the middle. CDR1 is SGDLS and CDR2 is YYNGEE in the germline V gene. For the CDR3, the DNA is TGTGCCAGCACCGAAACGCAGGGGAACTATGGCTACACCTTC. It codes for CASTETQGNYGYTF.

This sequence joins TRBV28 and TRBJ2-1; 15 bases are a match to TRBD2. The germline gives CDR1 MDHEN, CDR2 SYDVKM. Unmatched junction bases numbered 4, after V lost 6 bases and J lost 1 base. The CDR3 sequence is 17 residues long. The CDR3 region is CASSIGLAGGSYNEQFF. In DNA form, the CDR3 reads TGTGCCAGCAGCATCGGACTAGCGGGGGGGTCCTACAATGAGCAGTTCTTC. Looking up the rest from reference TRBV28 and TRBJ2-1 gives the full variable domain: DVKVTQSSRYLVKRTGEKVFLECVQDMDHENMFWYRQDPGLGLRLIYFSYDVKMKEKGDIPEGYSVSREKKERFSLILESASTNQTSMYLCASSIGLAGGSYNEQFFGPGTRLTVL.

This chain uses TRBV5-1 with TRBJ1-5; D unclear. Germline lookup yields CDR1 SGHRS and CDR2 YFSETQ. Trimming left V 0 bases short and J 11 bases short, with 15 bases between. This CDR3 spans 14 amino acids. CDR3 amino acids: CASSLVAGVGAQHF. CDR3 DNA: TGCGCCAGCAGCTTGGTGGCAGGCGTGGGTGCCCAGCATTTT.

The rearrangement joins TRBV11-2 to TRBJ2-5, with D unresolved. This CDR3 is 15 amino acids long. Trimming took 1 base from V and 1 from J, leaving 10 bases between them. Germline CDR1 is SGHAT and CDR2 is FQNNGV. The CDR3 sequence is CASSLVPAPQETQYF. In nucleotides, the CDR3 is TGTGCCAGCAGCTTAGTTCCAGCGCCCCAAGAGACCCAGTACTTC.

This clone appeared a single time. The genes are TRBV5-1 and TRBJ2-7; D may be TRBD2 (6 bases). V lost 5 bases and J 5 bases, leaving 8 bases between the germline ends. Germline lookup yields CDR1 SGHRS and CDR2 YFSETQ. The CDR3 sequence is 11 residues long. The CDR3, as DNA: TGCGCCAGCAGATGGGGGGACGAGCAGTACTTC. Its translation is CASRWGDEQYF.

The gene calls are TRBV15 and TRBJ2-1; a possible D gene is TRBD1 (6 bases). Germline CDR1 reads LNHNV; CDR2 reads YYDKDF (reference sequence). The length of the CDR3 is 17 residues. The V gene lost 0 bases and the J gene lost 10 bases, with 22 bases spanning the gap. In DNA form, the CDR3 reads TGTGCCACCAGCAGAGAGGACAGCCGGGACCCCGGTGGGGAGCAGTTCTTC. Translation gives CATSREDSRDPGGEQFF.

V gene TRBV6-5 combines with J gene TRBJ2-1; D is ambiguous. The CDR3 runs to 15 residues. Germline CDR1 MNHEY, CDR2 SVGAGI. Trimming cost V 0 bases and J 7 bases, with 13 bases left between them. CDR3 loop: CASSYSGLGGNEQFF. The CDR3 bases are TGTGCCAGCAGTTACTCTGGGCTGGGTGGGAATGAGCAGTTCTTC.

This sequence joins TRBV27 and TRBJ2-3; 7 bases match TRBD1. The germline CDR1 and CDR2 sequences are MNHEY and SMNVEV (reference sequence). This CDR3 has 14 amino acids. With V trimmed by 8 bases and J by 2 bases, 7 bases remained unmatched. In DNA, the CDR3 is TGTGCCAGCGGTTGGACAGGACCCACAGATACGCAGTATTTT. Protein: CASGWTGPTDTQYF.

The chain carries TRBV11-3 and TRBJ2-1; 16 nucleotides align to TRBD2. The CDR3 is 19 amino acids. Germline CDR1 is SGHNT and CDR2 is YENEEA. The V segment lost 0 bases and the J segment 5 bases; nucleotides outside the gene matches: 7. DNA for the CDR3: TGTGCCAGCAGCTTAGACCCCGGGACTAGCGGGAGGGTTAACAATGAGCAGTTCTTC. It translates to CASSLDPGTSGRVNNEQFF.

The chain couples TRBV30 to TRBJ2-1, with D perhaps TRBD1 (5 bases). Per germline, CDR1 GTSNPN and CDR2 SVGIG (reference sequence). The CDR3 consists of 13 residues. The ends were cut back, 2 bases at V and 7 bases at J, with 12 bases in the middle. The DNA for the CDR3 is TGTGCCTGGAGTAAGGGGCTAAGGAATGAGCAGTTCTTC. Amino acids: CAWSKGLRNEQFF.

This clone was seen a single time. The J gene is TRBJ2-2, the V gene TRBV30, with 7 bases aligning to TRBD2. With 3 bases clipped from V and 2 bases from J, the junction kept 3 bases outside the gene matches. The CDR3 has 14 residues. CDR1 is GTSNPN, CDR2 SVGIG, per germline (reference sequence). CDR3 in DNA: TGTGCCTGGAGGCGGGGGATAAACACCGGGGAGCTGTTTTTT. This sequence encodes CAWRRGINTGELFF.

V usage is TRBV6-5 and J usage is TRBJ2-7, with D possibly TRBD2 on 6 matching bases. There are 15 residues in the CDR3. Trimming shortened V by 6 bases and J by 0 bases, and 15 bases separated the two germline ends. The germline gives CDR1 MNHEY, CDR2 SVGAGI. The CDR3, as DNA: TGTGCCAGCAGCCCCGGGGGTGTAAGCTCCTACGAGCAGTACTTC. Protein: CASSPGGVSSYEQYF.